The T cell receptor (beta chain) described here comes from a study of spatial heterogeneity in lung cancer. General observations from the study: Regional and ubiquitous nonsynonymous mutations were tracked by counts of regional and ubiquitous expanded TCRs, respectively. Tumor mutation counts were tracked by expanded intratumoral alpha and beta TCR counts.

Time point noted: sample taken at primary tumor resection. Donation came from some 73 patients with untreated early-stage non-small cell lung cancer. MiXCR, run by TCRdb on the 5' RACE reads, gives a single entry per CDR3 protein. The table records roughly 5,800 distinct CDR3 sequences, 7.5% to 9.5% of them present only once. This clonotype was detected ten times or more. Its antigen is not identified. CDR1 SGHTA and CDR2 FQGNSA come from the germline V gene. The junction had 7 bases not matched to a gene; V was cut back by 5 bases and J by 7 bases. This CDR3 has 15 amino acids. This sequence originates from a female donor with early-stage non-small cell lung cancer. The sample here was lung tumor tissue, taken at surgery. This chain connects TRBV7-2 to TRBJ2-2; 10 bases fit TRBD2. DNA of the CDR3: TGTGCCAGCAGCCGTCAAACTAGCGGGGTCGGGGAGCTGTTTTTT. This codes for CASSRQTSGVGELFF.